The rows below give T cell receptor beta chains drawn from one sample of a study of T cell responses to AZD1222 COVID-19 vaccine. The repertoire was sequenced with immunoSEQ multiplex PCR; TCRdb's copy has only in-frame clones and lacks some. The sample includes 95,000 to 150,000 clones, around 87% of them seen just once. Sequenced material: peripheral blood, taken on day 0 of AZD1222 vaccination. The receptors here all came from an adult in good health. The CDR3 runs from the conserved cysteine through the conserved F or W. A D gene is named only where the DNA matches it firmly. Clone sizes are given selectively: once, few, many, or a class where the clone is expanded.

J | D | size | V | DNA | CDR3
TRBJ2-1 | . | . | TRBV4-1 | TGCGCCAGCAGCCAAGATATAGCGGAGAAATACAATGAGCAGTTCTTC | CASSQDIAEKYNEQFF
TRBJ2-1 | . | . | TRBV27 | TGTGCCAGCAGCCGAATTCTTACTCAAACCCTAAGGGTTAATGAGCAGTTCTTC | CASSRILTQTLRVNEQFF
TRBJ2-5 | TRBD2 | . | TRBV2 | TGTGCCAGCAGTGAAGTGTGGACTAGCGGGGGGCCGGGTCAAGAGACCCAGTACTTC | CASSEVWTSGGPGQETQYF
TRBJ1-1 | . | . | TRBV5-1 | TGCGCCAGCAGCTTGAAAGGGCCGGCCCCTGGGGCTGAAGCTTTCTTT | CASSLKGPAPGAEAFF
TRBJ2-2 | TRBD2 | . | TRBV5-4 | TGTGCCAGCAGCTCTAGCGGGAGGGTCACCGGGGAGCTGTTTTTT | CASSSSGRVTGELFF
TRBJ1-2 | TRBD1 | . | TRBV7-8 | TGTGCCAGCAGCCCGAGCAGGGGGTATGGCTACACCTTC | CASSPSRGYGYTF
TRBJ1-2 | TRBD1 | . | TRBV3-1/TRBV3-2 | TGTGCCAGCAGCCGATTAGGACAGGGCCACTATGGCTACACCTTC | CASSRLGQGHYGYTF
TRBJ1-4 | . | . | TRBV3-1/TRBV3-2 | TGTGCCAGCAGCCCGGGGACGGCAACTAATGAAAAACTGTTTTTT | CASSPGTATNEKLFF
TRBJ2-4 | . | . | TRBV5-1 | TGCGCCAGCAGCCCGCTTGGACAGACGGGTTGGGACATTCAGTACTTC | CASSPLGQTGWDIQYF
TRBJ2-5 | TRBD2 | once | TRBV5-1 | TGCGCCAGCAGCGGCACTAGCGGCCAGACCCAGTACTTC | CASSGTSGQTQYF
TRBJ2-2 | . | . | TRBV7-9 | TGTGCCAGCAGCTACACCGGGAGCACCGGGGAGCTGTTTTTT | CASSYTGSTGELFF
TRBJ1-5 | TRBD1 | . | TRBV10-3 | TGTGCCATCAGTGAGTCGACAGGGGGCCCTTATGGGCCCCAGCATTTT | CAISESTGGPYGPQHF
TRBJ1-1 | . | . | TRBV21-1 | TGTGCCAGCAGCCCCCGGAACGGGGCCACTGAAGCTTTCTTT | CASSPRNGATEAFF
TRBJ1-1 | TRBD1 | . | TRBV12-3/TRBV12-4 | TGTGCCAGCAGTGACAGGGGCACTGAAGCTTTCTTT | CASSDRGTEAFF
TRBJ2-1 | TRBD2 | . | TRBV6-1 | TGTGCCAGCAGTGGTGGGGGGGTAACTAGCGGGAGATGGAATGAGCAGTTCTTC | CASSGGGVTSGRWNEQFF
TRBJ1-2 | . | . | TRBV4-3 | TGCGCCAGCAGCCAAGACTTAGATAACTATGGCTACACCTTC | CASSQDLDNYGYTF
TRBJ1-1 | TRBD1 | . | TRBV7-9 | TGTGCCAGCAGCGAACGACAGGGGGCGAACACTGAAGCTTTCTTT | CASSERQGANTEAFF
TRBJ1-1 | . | . | TRBV28 | TGTGCCAGCAGTCCTAGTGTGGGCACTGAAGCTTTCTTT | CASSPSVGTEAFF
TRBJ1-1 | TRBD1 | . | TRBV6-2/TRBV6-3 | TGTGCCAGCAGTTCCAGACAGGGATTGAACACTGAAGCTTTCTTT | CASSSRQGLNTEAFF
TRBJ2-1 | TRBD1 | . | TRBV27 | TGTGCCAGCAGTTTGCCGGGACAGGGACATGAGCAGTTCTTC | CASSLPGQGHEQFF
TRBJ1-1 | . | . | TRBV6-5 | TGTGCCAGCAGTAAAACTCAGACGGTGAACACTGAAGCTTTCTTT | CASSKTQTVNTEAFF
TRBJ1-4 | TRBD1 | once | TRBV2 | TGTGCCAGCAGTCGAGACAGGGGGGAGTACGAAAAACTGTTTTTT | CASSRDRGEYEKLFF